Below, 16 T cell receptor beta chains from the same sample are listed, as sequenced in a study of blood T cell repertoires in COVID-19 (dated by TCRdb to about 2020). The library was prepared using the immunoSEQ multiplex PCR assay. TCRdb re-hosts the immuneACCESS table, in-frame sequences only. Its copies lack some clones; in the studies checked, an unresolved V gene accounts for under half of them, and the cause for the rest is not known. Counted in this sample were 55,000 to 65,000 clones; approximately 91% of them appeared once. Clones ranked in the top ten supply 1.5% to 2% of the sample. Material: peripheral blood. The receptor set was obtained from a human donor in a cohort sampled during active COVID-19.

The rearrangement links TRBV6-5 to TRBJ1-5; no firm D call. The CDR3 is 13 amino acids. Germline V gene sequence: CDR1 MNHEY, CDR2 SVGAGI. V dropped 0 bases and J dropped 4 bases, with 4 bases sitting between them. The CDR3 here is CASSYSANQPQHF. The CDR3 DNA follows: TGTGCCAGCAGTTACTCGGCTAATCAGCCCCAGCATTTT.

The genes are TRBV6-5 and TRBJ2-2, with D possibly being TRBD1 (6 bases). Trimming shortened V by 6 bases and J by 3 bases, and 14 bases separated the two germline ends. CDR1 and CDR2 (germline): MNHEY, SVGAGI. The CDR3 has 15 amino acids. CDR3 in amino acids: CASRARGLDTGELFF. The CDR3 DNA sequence: TGTGCCAGCAGGGCGAGGGGGTTGGACACCGGGGAGCTGTTTTTT.

This chain uses TRBV10-3 with TRBJ2-5; TRBD2 agrees at 10 bases. This CDR3 comprises 11 residues. The V segment lost 10 bases and the J segment 5 bases; nucleotides outside the gene matches: 1. The germline V gene has CDR1 ENHRY and CDR2 SYGVKD. CDR3 region: CATTSGETQYF. CDR3 nucleotides: TGTGCCACGACTAGCGGGGAGACCCAGTACTTC.

The chain recombines TRBV28 with TRBJ2-1, with D unclear. This CDR3 contains 11 residues. Looked up from germline, CDR1 is MDHEN and CDR2 is SYDVKM. Deletions cut 4 bases from V and 10 bases from J, with 8 bases between. CDR3 bases: TGTGCCAGCAGTTCCCTAACCGAGCAGTTCTTC. This translates into CASSSLTEQFF. Looking up the rest from reference TRBV28 and TRBJ2-1 gives the full variable domain: DVKVTQSSRYLVKRTGEKVFLECVQDMDHENMFWYRQDPGLGLRLIYFSYDVKMKEKGDIPEGYSVSREKKERFSLILESASTNQTSMYLCASSSLTEQFFGPGTRLTVL.

The CDR3: CASSPTENTGELFF. The CDR3 DNA follows: TGCGCCAGCAGCCCTACTGAGAACACCGGGGAGCTGTTTTTT. The chain is built from TRBV4-1 and TRBJ2-2, with no clear D. Germline CDR1 and CDR2: MGHRA and YSYEKL. Trimming stripped 4 bases from V and 1 base from J, with 7 bases between. This CDR3 contains 14 residues.

Of note for this clone: Compared with germline, one end of the junction differs, possibly owing to a read error. The J gene is TRBJ2-7, the V gene TRBV3-1 (or the pseudogene TRBV3-2); tentative D call: TRBD2 (6 bases). The CDR3 runs to 11 residues. The germline V gene has CDR1 LGHDT and CDR2 YNNKEL (reference sequence). The CDR3 loop reads CASSQGGRTLF. CDR3 coding DNA: TGTGCCAGCAGCCAAGGTGGGAGGACCCTCTTC.

This clone showed up just a few times. V usage is TRBV5-4 and J usage is TRBJ2-4, with D uncertain. V shed 3 bases and J shed 0 bases, with 7 bases lying between them. In germline, CDR1 is SGHNT, CDR2 YYREEE (reference sequence). The CDR3 is 14 amino acids. In nucleotides, the CDR3 is TGTGCCAGCAGCTCTAGAGGAGCCAAAAACATTCAGTACTTC. This translates into CASSSRGAKNIQYF.

The chain combines TRBV7-9 with TRBJ2-2; 10 bases fit TRBD2. V lost 0 bases to trimming and J lost 5 bases; unmatched junction nucleotides: 0. The CDR3 is 15 amino acids. Germline loops: CDR1 SEHNR, CDR2 FQNEAQ (reference sequence). Here the CDR3 reads CASSLAAGGTGELFF. The CDR3, as DNA: TGTGCCAGCAGCTTAGCAGCGGGAGGGACCGGGGAGCTGTTTTTT.

This rearrangement joins TRBV2 to TRBJ2-1; 8 bases agree with TRBD2. There are 15 residues in the CDR3. The germline V gene has CDR1 SNHLY and CDR2 FYNNEI. J lost 7 bases, V lost 7 bases, and 12 bases had no gene match. CDR3 sequence (DNA): TGTGCCAGCACTACTACGGGCGGGAGGAGTAATGAGCAGTTCTTC. Its translation: CASTTTGGRSNEQFF.

The chain has TRBV7-9 and TRBJ2-3; 8 bases match TRBD2. V lost 3 bases, J lost 6 bases, and 8 bases stayed unmatched. CDR1 is SEHNR, CDR2 FQNEAQ, per germline (reference sequence). The CDR3 extends over 15 amino acids. The CDR3: CASSLSLAEGDTQYF. The CDR3 DNA sequence: TGTGCCAGCAGCTTGTCACTAGCGGAGGGGGATACGCAGTATTTT.

The chain couples TRBV6-2 or TRBV6-3 to TRBJ2-7; 12 positions match TRBD2. Germline V gives CDR1 MNHEY, CDR2 SVGEGT. V gave up 4 bases and J gave up 3 bases; unmatched junction bases: 7. This CDR3 region has 16 residues. The CDR3 DNA sequence: TGTGCCAGCAGTTTGATGACTAGCGGGAGACACTACGAGCAGTACTTC. It translates to CASSLMTSGRHYEQYF.

J is TRBJ1-4 and V is TRBV10-3, with a possible D match to TRBD1 (6 bases). The CDR3 length is 16 residues. Germline loops: CDR1 ENHRY, CDR2 SYGVKD. Trimming cost V 3 bases and J 4 bases, with 15 bases left between them. The CDR3 DNA reads as TGTGCCATCAGTGACGGGGGGGCCGGTCGTAATGAAAAACTGTTTTTT. Translating gives CAISDGGAGRNEKLFF.

The chain couples TRBV5-1 to TRBJ2-2, with 9 bases identical to TRBD2. Germline values: CDR1 SGHRS, CDR2 YFSETQ. V was pared by 5 bases and J by 3 bases, with 2 bases of the junction left unmatched. This CDR3 is built from 14 residues. For the CDR3, the DNA is TGCGCCAGCAGGTGGACTAGCGACACCGGGGAGCTGTTTTTT. Protein sequence: CASRWTSDTGELFF.

Only a few counts were recorded for this clone. The gene calls are TRBV6-6 and TRBJ2-7, with 9 bases that match TRBD1. The CDR3 length is 15 residues. The V segment lost 4 bases and the J segment 5 bases; nucleotides outside the gene matches: 9. Germline V lookup: CDR1 MNHNY, CDR2 SVGAGI (reference sequence). CDR3: CASSSSGTGWDEQYF. The CDR3 DNA reads TGTGCCAGCAGTTCCTCGGGGACAGGGTGGGACGAGCAGTACTTC.

The chain employs TRBV11-1 and TRBJ2-7, with D perhaps matching TRBD2 (5 bases). Looked up from germline, CDR1 is SGHAT and CDR2 is FQDESV (reference sequence). V lost 1 base and J lost 6, with 13 bases in between. The CDR3 totals 14 residues. The CDR3 DNA is TGTGCCAGCAGCTTAGGGCAACGAGGGAGCGAGCAGTACTTC. Protein: CASSLGQRGSEQYF. Full variable domain (missing parts from reference TRBV11-1 and TRBJ2-7): EAEVAQSPRYKITEKSQAVAFWCDPISGHATLYWYRQILGQGPELLVQFQDESVVDDSQLPKDRFSAERLKGVDSTLKIQPAELGDSAMYLCASSLGQRGSEQYFGPGTRLTVT.

The rearrangement uses TRBV9 and TRBJ2-3, with D perhaps matching TRBD2 (5 bases). Germline V gives CDR1 SGDLS, CDR2 YYNGEE. Trimming shortened V by 4 bases and J by 0 bases, and 15 bases separated the two germline ends. The CDR3 has 16 residues. The DNA of the CDR3 is TGTGCCAGCAGCCACGGGGTAGCAGATAGCACAGATACGCAGTATTTT. This gives the protein CASSHGVADSTDTQYF. The variable domain in full, completed from reference TRBV9 and TRBJ2-3, reads DSGVTQTPKHLITATGQRVTLRCSPRSGDLSVYWYQQSLDQGLQFLIQYYNGEERAKGNILERFSAQQFPDLHSELNLSSLELGDSALYFCASSHGVADSTDTQYFGPGTRLTVL.